The rows below give T cell receptor beta chains drawn from one sample of a study of blood T cell repertoires in COVID-19. The protocol was immunoSEQ multiplex PCR, while the TCRdb copy is restricted to in-frame clones and leaves out a portion. Of approximately 75,000 clones listed, about 86% are singletons. Sequenced: peripheral blood. The receptors were sampled from an elderly man with COVID-19, enrolled during active disease. Both conserved end residues are part of each CDR3. D genes are given only for firm matches. Clone size appears in some rows only: once, few, many, or a class for an expanded clone.

V gene	J gene	clone size	D gene	CDR3 DNA	CDR3 protein
TRBV5-1	TRBJ1-2	.	TRBD1	TGCGCCAGCAGCTTGAACAGGGGTCTCTATGGCTACACCTTC	CASSLNRGLYGYTF
TRBV6-5	TRBJ1-5	.	.	TGTGCCAGCACTTTGGGACAATTCGCGCCCCAGCATTTT	CASTLGQFAPQHF
TRBV5-4	TRBJ1-2	few	.	TGTGCCAGCAGCTTGGACAGGGAGTATGGCTACACCTTC	CASSLDREYGYTF
TRBV2	TRBJ2-3	.	.	TGTGCCAGCAGTGTTTTTCCAGGCCAACGCACAGATACGCAGTATTTT	CASSVFPGQRTDTQYF
TRBV5-5	TRBJ1-1	.	.	TGTGCCAGCAGCCCATCAGGGAACCCAAACACTGAAGCTTTCTTT	CASSPSGNPNTEAFF
TRBV19	TRBJ1-4	.	.	TGTGCCAGTAGTATGAGGCTTGTCGCAACTAATGAAAAACTGTTTTTT	CASSMRLVATNEKLFF
TRBV9	TRBJ2-1	.	TRBD1	TGTGCCAGCAGCTCACTCCAGGGGGATGAGCAGTTCTTC	CASSSLQGDEQFF
TRBV19	TRBJ1-1	.	.	TGTGCCAGTAGTAAACAGGGAAGGAACACTGAAGCTTTCTTT	CASSKQGRNTEAFF
TRBV6-5	TRBJ1-1	.	.	TGTGCCAGCAGTTACTCGGGAGGGAACACTGAAGCTTTCTTT	CASSYSGGNTEAFF
TRBV12-5	TRBJ2-7	few	TRBD1	TGTGCTAGTGGGACGGGACAGGGCTACGAGCAGTACTTC	CASGTGQGYEQYF
TRBV7-9	TRBJ1-1	.	.	TGTGCCAGCAGCTTACCTTCCGGCCACGCCAGGGACACTGAAGCTTTCTTT	CASSLPSGHARDTEAFF
TRBV15	TRBJ1-1	.	.	TGTGCCACCAGCAGAGATGTGGGCCAGACAGGGAACACTGAAGCTTTCTTT	CATSRDVGQTGNTEAFF
TRBV2	TRBJ2-1	.	.	TGTGCCAGCAGTGGTCAGTTAACCAATGAGCAGTTCTTC	CASSGQLTNEQFF
TRBV19	TRBJ1-5	.	.	TGTGCCAGTAGTATAGGGGCCCCAAATCAGCCCCAGCATTTT	CASSIGAPNQPQHF
TRBV16	TRBJ1-2	.	TRBD1	TGTGCCAGCAGCTACACAGGGGAAGGCTATGGCTACACCTTC	CASSYTGEGYGYTF
TRBV19	TRBJ1-4	.	.	TGTGCCAGTAGTCCTACAGCGGGACCCAATGAAAAACTGTTTTTT	CASSPTAGPNEKLFF
TRBV5-1	TRBJ2-5	.	.	TGCGCCAGCACCGCGGGTAGGAGTGACCCTGGGGAGACCCAGTACTTC	CASTAGRSDPGETQYF
TRBV21-1	TRBJ1-1	.	.	TGTGCCAGCAGCAAACTCCAAGCTTTCTTT	CASSKLQAFF
TRBV19	TRBJ2-7	.	TRBD1	TGTGCCAGTAGTAGACAGGGGACATCCTACGAGCAGTACTTC	CASSRQGTSYEQYF
TRBV7-9	TRBJ1-2	.	.	TGTGCCAGCAGCCTTAATCCTGGCGGCTATGGCTACACCTTC	CASSLNPGGYGYTF
TRBV6-2/TRBV6-3	TRBJ1-1	.	.	TGTGCCAGCAGTTACTCGCCGGCAGGGAACACTGAAGCTTTCTTT	CASSYSPAGNTEAFF